This T cell receptor (beta chain) was sequenced for a study of blood T cell repertoires in COVID-19 (dated by TCRdb to the early 2020s). Broadly, across the study: Samples from collaborators originated in the United States, Italy and Spain and spanned both the acute and convalescent phases of COVID-19. The samples were drawn from two sources: the first 160 participants of the ongoing ImmuneRACE study, and over 950 subjects contributed by 6 global collaborators. Where HLA class I and class II types were available, the types were taken from metadata supplied by the sample provider, not from assay-based typing. Sample metadata almost always included a de-identified subject ID, COVID-19 status, age in years and sex. Deeply sampled blood TCRbeta repertoires from subjects exposed to, actively infected with, or recovered from COVID-19 were included in the dataset. A freely available public database, intended as a resource for researchers studying the immune response to SARS-CoV-2, is where the repertoires were released. The prospective study material was composed of cDNA or gDNA derived from T cells, B-cell-depleted T cells, or PBMCs.

TCRbeta CDR3 regions were amplified from genomic DNA by means of the immunoSEQ Assay, a bias-controlled multiplex PCR. In the source study's methods: The number of nucleated cells in each sample was estimated by amplification of reference gene primers within the assay. Sequence reads were collapsed and filtered to measure the absolute abundance of every unique TCRbeta CDR3 rearrangement. For each sample, productive Simpson clonality was calculated as the square root of Simpson's diversity index over productive rearrangements. Not all clones reach the TCRdb copy of this immuneACCESS table, which keeps in-frame sequences only. Checked studies attribute under half of the gap to unresolved V genes and leave the rest unexplained. V and J calls and clone size come straight from that table; D and trimming were deduced from the DNA. The sample has roughly 90,000 clones on record, approximately 85% of them singletons. In total, the top ten clones hold roughly 3.2% of the sample.

The junction shows trimming of 6 bases on V and 3 bases on J, plus 9 bases between the germline ends. The CDR3, from cysteine to phenylalanine, totals 12 residues. Only the CDR3 part of the read is kept: 36 bases, read in frame from the first base. The germline V gene supplies CDR1 SNHLY and CDR2 FYNNEI. One collaborating source in Seattle enrolled patients during active infection and followed them longitudinally through the course of disease. Each collaborating institution followed its own protocols to collect whole blood in K2EDTA tubes. Collaborator samples were shipped for TCRbeta analysis as frozen whole blood, isolated PBMCs, or DNA extracted from either sample type. Worth noting for this clone: Its antigen remains unidentified. Base-call qualities are not available, and no considerably larger clone is one nucleotide away. Other DNA sequences within the sample encode an identical CDR3.

On the study overall, not on this receptor specifically: How much clinical and demographic metadata was included differed by source and by participant, and the metadata was provided uncurated.

Recombination linked TRBV2 to TRBJ2-7; TRBD1 is perhaps the D gene, given 6 matching bases. Sequencing used peripheral blood. This sequence originates from an elderly woman with COVID-19, enrolled during active disease. The nucleotide sequence reads TGTGCCAGCAGCGTACAGGGCTACGAGCAGTACTTC. Its amino acids are CASSVQGYEQYF.